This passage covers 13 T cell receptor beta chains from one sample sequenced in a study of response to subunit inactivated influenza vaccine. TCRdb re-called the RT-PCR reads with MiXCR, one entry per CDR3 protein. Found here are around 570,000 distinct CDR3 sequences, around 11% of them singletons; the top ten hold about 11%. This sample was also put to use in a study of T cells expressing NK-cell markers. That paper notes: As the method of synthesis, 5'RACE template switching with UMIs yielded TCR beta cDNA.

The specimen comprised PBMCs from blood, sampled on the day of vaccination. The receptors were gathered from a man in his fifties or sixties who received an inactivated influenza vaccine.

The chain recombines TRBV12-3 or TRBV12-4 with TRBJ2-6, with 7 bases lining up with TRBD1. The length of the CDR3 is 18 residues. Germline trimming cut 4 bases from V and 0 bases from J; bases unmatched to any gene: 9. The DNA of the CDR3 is TGTGCCAGCAGTTCCGGACAGGCCTCCTTCTCTGGGGCCAACGTCCTGACTTTC. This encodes CASSSGQASFSGANVLTF.

The DNA of the CDR3 is TGTGCCAGCAGTGAATTTAGTAGGAACGATGAGCAGTTCTTC. Its protein is CASSEFSRNDEQFF. This chain links TRBV25-1 with TRBJ2-1; no clear D. CDR1 is MGHDK and CDR2 is SYGVNS in the germline V gene. This CDR3 is built from 14 residues. Deletions cut 1 base from V and 8 bases from J, with 12 bases between. The whole variable domain, remainder taken from reference TRBV25-1 and TRBJ2-1, is EADIYQTPRYLVIGTGKKITLECSQTMGHDKMYWYQQDPGMELHLIHYSYGVNSTEKGDLSSESTVSRIRTEHFPLTLESARPSHTSQYLCASSEFSRNDEQFFGPGTRLTVL.

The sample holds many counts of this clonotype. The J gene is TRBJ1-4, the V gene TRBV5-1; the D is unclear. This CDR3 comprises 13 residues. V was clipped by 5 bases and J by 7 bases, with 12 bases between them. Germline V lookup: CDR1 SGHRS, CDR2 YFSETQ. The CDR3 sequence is CASSRNPREKLFF. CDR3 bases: TGCGCCAGCAGTCGGAACCCCCGTGAAAAACTGTTTTTT.

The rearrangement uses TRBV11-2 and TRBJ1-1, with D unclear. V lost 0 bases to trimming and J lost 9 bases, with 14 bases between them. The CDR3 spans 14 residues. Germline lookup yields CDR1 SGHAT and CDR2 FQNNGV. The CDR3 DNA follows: TGTGCCAGCAGCTTAGATTCTTCGAGGTTGCAAGCTTTCTTT. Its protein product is CASSLDSSRLQAFF.

Written as DNA, the CDR3 is TGCAGCGTTACGACAAGGACTAATGAAAAACTGTTTTTT. This translates into CSVTTRTNEKLFF. The chain couples TRBV29-1 to TRBJ1-4; no clear D. This CDR3 comprises 13 residues. Per the germline V gene, CDR1 is SQVTM and CDR2 is ANQGSEA. Trimming removed 5 bases from V and 2 bases from J, with 9 bases in between.

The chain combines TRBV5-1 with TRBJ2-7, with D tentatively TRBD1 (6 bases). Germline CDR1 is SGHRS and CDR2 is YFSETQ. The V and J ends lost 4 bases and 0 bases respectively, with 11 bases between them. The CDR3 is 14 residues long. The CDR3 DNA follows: TGCGCCAGCAGCCTAACAGGGATCTCCTACGAGCAGTACTTC. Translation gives CASSLTGISYEQYF.

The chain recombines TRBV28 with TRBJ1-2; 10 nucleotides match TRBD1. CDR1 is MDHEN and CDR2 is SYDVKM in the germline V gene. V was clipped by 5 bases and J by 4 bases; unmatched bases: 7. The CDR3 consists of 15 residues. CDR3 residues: CASSATGGDFYGYTF. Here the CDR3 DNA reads TGTGCCAGCAGTGCGACAGGGGGCGACTTCTATGGCTACACCTTC.

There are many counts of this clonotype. CDR3 sequence (DNA): TGTGCCAGCAGTTTAACAAGATCCACCGGGGAGCTGTTTTTT. Its protein product is CASSLTRSTGELFF. The gene calls are TRBV6-5 and TRBJ2-2; D unresolved. V was pared by 4 bases and J by 4 bases, with 10 bases between. Germline-derived CDR1 and CDR2 are MNHEY and SVGAGI. This CDR3 contains 14 residues.

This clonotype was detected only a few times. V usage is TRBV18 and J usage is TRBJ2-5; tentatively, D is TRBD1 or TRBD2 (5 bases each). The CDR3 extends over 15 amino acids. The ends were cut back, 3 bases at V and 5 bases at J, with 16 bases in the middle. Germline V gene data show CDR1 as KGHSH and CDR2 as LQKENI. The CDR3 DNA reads TGTGCCAGCTCACCGCCCGGGGCGGCCCAGGAGACCCAGTACTTC. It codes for CASSPPGAAQETQYF.

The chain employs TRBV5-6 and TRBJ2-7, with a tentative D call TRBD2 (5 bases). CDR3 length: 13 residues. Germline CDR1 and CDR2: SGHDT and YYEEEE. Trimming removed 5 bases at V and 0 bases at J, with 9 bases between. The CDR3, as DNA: TGTGCCAGCAGACGGGAAAGCTCCTACGAGCAGTACTTC. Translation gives CASRRESSYEQYF.

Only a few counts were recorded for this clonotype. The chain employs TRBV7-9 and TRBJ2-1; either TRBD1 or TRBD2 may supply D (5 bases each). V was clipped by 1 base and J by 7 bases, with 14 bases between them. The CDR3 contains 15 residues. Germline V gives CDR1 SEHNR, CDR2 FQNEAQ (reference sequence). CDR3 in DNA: TGTGCCAGCAGCTTAGACATGGGACGGAGTAATGAGCAGTTCTTC. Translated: CASSLDMGRSNEQFF.

The chain's CDR3 is CASSQSSGRTANTGELFF. DNA of the CDR3: TGCGCCAGCAGTCAATCGAGCGGTAGGACGGCGAACACCGGGGAGCTGTTTTTT. J is TRBJ2-2 and V is TRBV23-1; D might be TRBD2 (5 bases). TRBV23-1 is designated an ORF whose function remains uncertain. Trimming stripped 0 bases from V and 0 bases from J, with 14 bases between. The CDR3 extends over 18 amino acids.

The CDR3 sequence: CASSPGETGNQPQHF. For the CDR3, the DNA is TGTGCCAGCAGCCCGGGAGAGACAGGGAACCAGCCCCAGCATTTT. The gene calls are TRBV7-9 and TRBJ1-5, with 7 bases fitting TRBD1. The V gene end was trimmed by 5 bases and the J gene end by 7 bases; junction bases not matched to a gene: 11. The CDR3 is made up of 15 amino acids. The germline V gene has CDR1 SEHNR and CDR2 FQNEAQ (reference sequence).